This T cell receptor (beta chain) was sequenced during a study of blood T cell repertoires in COVID-19. Study in general: The United States, Italy and Spain were the sources of the acute and convalescent COVID-19 samples.

Original data processing: Estimates of nucleated cell counts were drawn from the amplification of reference gene primers. Repertoires were generated with immunoSEQ multiplex PCR, while TCRdb's copy carries only in-frame clones and drops some. D and trimming were read from the DNA, whereas the V and J calls and clone size are those reported in that table. The sample contains some 97,000 clones, roughly 80% of which appear only once. There are 14 residues in the CDR3. The germline V gene encodes CDR1 LNHDA and CDR2 SQIVND (reference sequence). V lost 8 bases to trimming and J lost 0 bases, with 11 bases between them.

The receptor was derived from a man aged 70 or older with active or convalescent COVID-19. This chain joins TRBV19 and TRBJ1-5; D is possibly TRBD1 (6 bases). Sample: peripheral blood. This CDR3 is CASATGNSNQPQHF. The CDR3 nucleotides read TGTGCCAGTGCCACAGGGAATAGCAATCAGCCCCAGCATTTT. Based on the CDR3 plus reference TRBV19 and TRBJ1-5, the full variable domain is DGGITQSPKYLFRKEGQNVTLSCEQNLNHDAMYWYRQDPGQGLRLIYYSQIVNDFQKGDIAEGYSVSREKKESFPLTVTSAQKNPTAFYLCASATGNSNQPQHFGDGTRLSIL.